This record covers a single T cell receptor beta chain. Its antigen is currently unknown. This specimen belongs to a study of T cells in Graves' hyperthyroidism and ophthalmopathy. Study summary: Peripheral blood was collected at initial diagnosis, before any treatment. Study outcomes and limitations: Most expanded thyroid clonotypes above 0.001 recurred in blood.

Amplified TCR beta CDR3 regions came from RNA transcripts. In the first-round RT-PCR of the TCR CDR3, the HTBI primer set was used. A single record per CDR3 protein comes from TCRdb applying MiXCR to the multiplex PCR reads. Of hundreds of thousands of distinct CDR3 sequences listed, 38% are singletons. There are 14 residues in the CDR3. Germline V CDR1 and CDR2: MGHRA, YSYEKL. V was shortened by 3 bases and J by 7 bases, with 12 bases between the two germline ends. Sequencing was done on a sample of blood. This TCR was recovered from a man younger than 35 with Graves' hyperthyroidism. The rearrangement uses TRBV4-1 and TRBJ2-2; D is ambiguous. For the CDR3, the DNA is TGCGCCAGCAGCCATTATCTTGCTGTCGGGGAGCTGTTTTTT. Translation: CASSHYLAVGELFF.